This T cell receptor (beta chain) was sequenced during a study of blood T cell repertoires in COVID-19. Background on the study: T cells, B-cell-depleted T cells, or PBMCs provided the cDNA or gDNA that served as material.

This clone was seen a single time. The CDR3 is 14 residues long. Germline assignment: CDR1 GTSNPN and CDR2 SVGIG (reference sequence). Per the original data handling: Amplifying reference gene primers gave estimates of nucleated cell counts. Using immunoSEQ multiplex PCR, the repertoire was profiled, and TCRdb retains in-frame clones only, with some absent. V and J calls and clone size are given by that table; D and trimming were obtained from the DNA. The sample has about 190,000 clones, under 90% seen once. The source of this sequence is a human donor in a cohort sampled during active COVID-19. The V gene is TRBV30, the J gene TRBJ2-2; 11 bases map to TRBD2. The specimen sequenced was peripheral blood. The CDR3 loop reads CVTSGGSNTGELFF. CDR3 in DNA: TGTGTTACTAGCGGGGGATCGAACACCGGGGAGCTGTTTTTT.